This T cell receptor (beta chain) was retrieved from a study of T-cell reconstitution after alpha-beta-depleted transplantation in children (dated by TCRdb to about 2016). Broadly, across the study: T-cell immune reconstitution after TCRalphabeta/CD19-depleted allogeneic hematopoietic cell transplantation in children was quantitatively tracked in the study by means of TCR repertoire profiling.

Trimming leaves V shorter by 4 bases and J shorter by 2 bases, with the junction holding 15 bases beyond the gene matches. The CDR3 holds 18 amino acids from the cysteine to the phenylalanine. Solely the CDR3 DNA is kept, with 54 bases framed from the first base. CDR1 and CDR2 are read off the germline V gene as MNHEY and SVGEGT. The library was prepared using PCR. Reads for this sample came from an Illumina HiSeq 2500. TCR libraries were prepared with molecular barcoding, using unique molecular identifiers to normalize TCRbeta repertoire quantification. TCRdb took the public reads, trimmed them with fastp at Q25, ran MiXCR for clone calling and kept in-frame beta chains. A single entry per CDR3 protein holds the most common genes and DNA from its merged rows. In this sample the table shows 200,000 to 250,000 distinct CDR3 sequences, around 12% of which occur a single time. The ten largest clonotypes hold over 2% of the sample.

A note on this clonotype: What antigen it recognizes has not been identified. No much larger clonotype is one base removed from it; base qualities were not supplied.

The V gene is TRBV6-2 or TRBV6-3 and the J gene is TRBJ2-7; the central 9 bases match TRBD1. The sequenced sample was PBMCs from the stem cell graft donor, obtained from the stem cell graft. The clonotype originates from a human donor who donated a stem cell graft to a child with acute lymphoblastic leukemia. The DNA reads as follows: TGTGCCAGCAGTTCGCGCCCGGGACAGGGCGGACCGCCCTACGAGCAGTACTTC. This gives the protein CASSSRPGQGGPPYEQYF.